This record concerns one TCR beta chain sequence. The antigen it binds to is not known. Base qualities are not recorded, but no much larger clone differs from it by a single base. The immunoSEQ Assay, a bias-controlled multiplex PCR, was used to amplify TCRbeta CDR3 regions from genomic DNA. From the authors' description of their analysis: Nucleated cell counts per sample were estimated from amplification of reference gene primers within the assay. Sequence reads were collapsed and filtered to measure the absolute abundance of every unique TCRbeta CDR3 rearrangement. Productive Simpson clonality was computed per sample as the square root of Simpson's diversity index over productive rearrangements. TCRdb stores this immuneACCESS table with in-frame sequences only. Part of the clones is absent; in the studies checked, under half of the shortfall reflects unresolved V genes, and no reason is known for the rest. V, J and clone size reflect that table, while D and trimming were determined from the DNA. Counted in this sample were over 110,000 clones; roughly 84% of them appeared once. About 9.4% of the sample belongs to the ten largest clones.

This entry comes from a study of blood T cell repertoires in COVID-19 (TCRdb year 2020). For the study in its entirety: The collaborator samples originated in the United States, Italy and Spain and spanned the acute and convalescent phases of COVID-19. The material from the prospective study consisted of cDNA or gDNA derived from T cells, B-cell-depleted T cells, or PBMCs. Deeply sampled blood TCRbeta repertoires from subjects exposed to, actively infected with, or recovered from COVID-19 were included in the dataset. The repertoires were made available in a free public database intended to serve as a resource for research on the immune response to SARS-CoV-2. The samples were drawn from the first 160 participants of the ongoing ImmuneRACE study and from more than 1,000 subjects provided by 6 global collaborators. A de-identified subject ID, COVID-19 status, age in years and sex were almost always included in the sample metadata. HLA class I and class II types, where available, came from metadata supplied by the sample provider rather than from assay-based typing. What the study reported, not specific to this receptor: How much clinical and demographic metadata was included differed by source and by participant, and the metadata was provided uncurated.

Whole blood was collected in K2EDTA tubes by collaborating institutions according to the institutions' own protocols. Collaborator samples were shipped for TCRbeta analysis as frozen whole blood, isolated PBMCs, or DNA extracted from either sample type. The specimen was peripheral blood. This TCR was recovered from a man in his sixties with active or convalescent COVID-19.

The sequenced DNA is TGTGCCAGCAGCTTCGGGCGACTAGCGGGAGTCGATACGCAGTATTTT. Its protein reads: CASSFGRLAGVDTQYF. Here the chain combines TRBV5-8 and TRBJ2-3; 12 junctional bases match TRBD2. The germline V gene supplies CDR1 SGHTS and CDR2 YDEGEE. The CDR3, cysteine through phenylalanine, is 16 amino acids long. The CDR3 DNA has 48 bases and is translated from base 1. V is pruned by 2 bases and J by 6 bases, leaving 7 bases of the junction without a gene match.